Following are 27 T cell receptor beta chains from one sample sequenced in a study of T-cell reconstitution after alpha-beta-depleted transplantation in children. Unique molecular identifiers were used to barcode this TCRbeta library. TCRdb used MiXCR to reprocess the PCR reads, holding one entry per CDR3 protein. The table records hundreds of thousands of distinct CDR3 sequences, approximately 20% of them present only once. The sequences come from PBMCs from the stem cell graft donor, collected from the stem cell graft. These receptors all stem from a human donor who donated a stem cell graft to a child with acute lymphoblastic leukemia.

The chain recombines TRBV20-1 with TRBJ2-7; 10 bases map to TRBD2. The length of the CDR3 is 15 residues. Per germline, CDR1 DFQATT and CDR2 SNEGSKA (reference sequence). The junction had 13 bases not matched to a gene; V was cut back by 5 bases and J by 6 bases. This CDR3 reads CSAPKREGPLSEQYF. The CDR3 DNA follows: TGCAGTGCTCCCAAGCGGGAGGGCCCTCTTTCCGAGCAGTACTTC.

V usage is TRBV27 and J usage is TRBJ2-7; 15 bases align to TRBD2. Germline V gene lookup returns CDR1 MNHEY and CDR2 SMNVEV (reference sequence). After removal of 3 bases from V and 7 bases from J, the junction contained 13 bases not matched to a gene. The CDR3 is made up of 18 amino acids. CDR3 loop: CASSFRTSGRAKRSEQYF. CDR3 sequence (DNA): TGTGCCAGCAGTTTTCGGACTAGCGGGAGGGCCAAACGGAGTGAGCAGTACTTC.

This clonotype appeared once. The gene calls are TRBV20-1 and TRBJ1-1; D possibly corresponds to TRBD1 (5 bases). V shed 3 bases and J shed 2 bases, with 13 bases lying between them. In germline, CDR1 is DFQATT, CDR2 SNEGSKA (reference sequence). CDR3 size: 14 residues. DNA for the CDR3: TGCAGTGCTAGCTCAGGGTCGTTTAACACTGAAGCTTTCTTT. As protein: CSASSGSFNTEAFF.

This clonotype showed up many times. At one end, the junction sequence differs from germline, possibly due to a read error. V is TRBV5-1 and J is TRBJ2-5, with 15 bases that match TRBD2. The CDR3 is 15 amino acids. Germline CDR1 is SGHRS and CDR2 is YFSETQ. CDR3 sequence: CASSLGLAGGETQYF. The CDR3 DNA reads TGTGCCAGCAGTCTGGGACTAGCGGGAGGCGAGACCCAGTACTTC.

In its sample, this clonotype was seen a few times. The genes are TRBV20-1 and TRBJ2-3, with TRBD1 identical over 8 bases. The CDR3 contains 12 residues. V gave up 6 bases and J gave up 1 base; unmatched junction bases: 0. Germline V lookup: CDR1 DFQATT, CDR2 SNEGSKA (reference sequence). CDR3 amino acids: CSADRGTDTQYF. The CDR3 DNA sequence: TGCAGTGCGGACAGGGGCACAGATACGCAGTATTTT.

This clonotype was seen only a few times. The chain has TRBV24-1 and TRBJ1-3, with D uncertain. CDR3 length equals 12 residues. The ends were cut back, 2 bases at V and 4 bases at J, with 2 bases in the middle. In germline, CDR1 is KGHDR, CDR2 SFDVKD. The chain's CDR3 is CATSDSGNTIYF. DNA for the CDR3: TGTGCCACCAGTGATTCGGGAAACACCATATATTTT.

The chain uses TRBV7-8 and TRBJ2-1, with 8 bases fitting TRBD1. V lost 5 bases to trimming and J lost 5 bases; unmatched junction nucleotides: 11. Germline CDR1 SGHVS, CDR2 FQNEAQ. The CDR3 consists of 16 residues. The CDR3 DNA sequence: TGTGCCAGCAGCGTTGGACAGGGCGATCTTAACAATGAGCAGTTCTTC. This encodes CASSVGQGDLNNEQFF.

This clonotype was detected a few times. The rearrangement uses TRBV7-8 and TRBJ2-1; D gene ambiguous. V dropped 1 base and J dropped 6 bases, with 10 bases sitting between them. Germline lookup yields CDR1 SGHVS and CDR2 FQNEAQ. This CDR3 comprises 14 residues. CDR3: CASSLGPSSNEQFF. DNA of the CDR3: TGTGCCAGCAGCTTAGGTCCCTCAAGCAATGAGCAGTTCTTC.

This clonotype has only a few counts. The chain couples TRBV20-1 to TRBJ2-1; D uncertain. The length of the CDR3 is 14 residues. The germline V and J ends were trimmed by 6 bases and 5 bases, with 17 bases remaining between them. Germline CDR1 and CDR2: DFQATT and SNEGSKA (reference sequence). CDR3 bases: TGCAGTGCCAACCGGGCCTCACTAAACAATGAGCAGTTCTTC. Its protein is CSANRASLNNEQFF.

This clonotype was recorded many times. The chain carries TRBV20-1 and TRBJ2-1, with D uncertain. CDR1 and CDR2 from the germline V gene are DFQATT and SNEGSKA (reference sequence). The CDR3 contains 16 residues. The V end was cut by 0 bases, the J end by 6 bases, with 18 bases between. The CDR3 sequence: CSARDRLPRPFNEQFF. The CDR3 bases are TGCAGTGCTAGAGACCGACTCCCCCGCCCGTTCAATGAGCAGTTCTTC.

The rearrangement joins TRBV27 to TRBJ1-1; no definite D call. The V end was cut by 6 bases, the J end by 2 bases, with 16 bases between. This CDR3 has 15 amino acids. The V gene's germline CDR1 is MNHEY and CDR2 SMNVEV (reference sequence). The CDR3 DNA reads as TGTGCCAGCAGCTACACAATCCCCGACAACACTGAAGCTTTCTTT. Protein: CASSYTIPDNTEAFF.

The chain uses TRBV18 and TRBJ2-6, with 7 nucleotides matching TRBD1. Germline-derived CDR1 and CDR2 are KGHSH and LQKENI. The V and J ends lost 5 bases and 2 bases, in that order; junction bases with no gene match: 6. This CDR3 has 16 residues. CDR3 nucleotides: TGTGCCAGCTCAGCCCGTCAGGGGGCTGGGGCCAACGTCCTGACTTTC. It yields the protein CASSARQGAGANVLTF. Together with reference TRBV18 and TRBJ2-6, the CDR3 gives the full variable domain: NAGVMQNPRHLVRRRGQEARLRCSPMKGHSHVYWYRQLPEEGLKFMVYLQKENIIDESGMPKERFSAEFPKEGPSILRIQQVVRGDSAAYFCASSARQGAGANVLTFGAGSRLTVL.

This clonotype was counted a few times. This chain connects TRBV20-1 to TRBJ1-6, with D maybe TRBD1 (5 bases). Germline V lookup: CDR1 DFQATT, CDR2 SNEGSKA (reference sequence). V was cut by 0 bases and J by 11 bases, with 8 bases left in between. This CDR3 has 12 amino acids. The CDR3 reads CSARDLGPPLHF. The DNA of the CDR3 is TGCAGTGCTAGAGATCTGGGGCCACCCCTCCACTTT.

The V gene is TRBV4-2, the J gene TRBJ2-5; tentatively, D is TRBD2 (5 bases). This CDR3 comprises 15 residues. Germline values: CDR1 LGHNA, CDR2 YNFKEQ. V was cut by 2 bases and J by 5 bases, with 15 bases left in between. The CDR3: CASSQRETSGETQYF. The CDR3 coding sequence is TGTGCCAGCAGCCAAAGAGAAACTAGTGGGGAGACCCAGTACTTC.

This clonotype was seen more than once but under ten times. This chain connects TRBV5-1 to TRBJ1-2, with 9 bases that match TRBD1. The germline gives CDR1 SGHRS, CDR2 YFSETQ. This CDR3 comprises 17 residues. V was clipped by 1 base and J by 8 bases; unmatched bases: 15. The CDR3 here is CASSLRKIGQGLHGYTF. The CDR3 DNA reads as TGCGCCAGCAGCTTGCGAAAAATAGGACAGGGGCTTCACGGCTACACCTTC.

The table lists this clonotype with many counts. The genes are TRBV6-5 and TRBJ1-4, with 8 nucleotides matching TRBD1. Trimming cost V 4 bases and J 3 bases; bases outside gene matches: 4. CDR3 length: 15 amino acids. CDR1 MNHEY and CDR2 SVGAGI come from the germline V gene. CDR3 in amino acids: CASSLGTGSNEKLFF. The CDR3, as DNA: TGTGCCAGCAGTTTGGGGACAGGCTCTAATGAAAAACTGTTTTTT.

The chain has TRBV6-5 and TRBJ2-3; D is unclear. Trimming removed 2 bases from V and 2 bases from J, with 17 bases in between. CDR3 length: 17 residues. The V gene's germline CDR1 is MNHEY and CDR2 SVGAGI. CDR3 residues: CASSYPSPYHPTDTQYF. The CDR3 bases are TGTGCCAGCAGTTACCCGTCACCTTATCACCCCACAGATACGCAGTATTTT.

The chain joins TRBV7-9 to TRBJ1-4; D call uncertain. Per germline, CDR1 SEHNR and CDR2 FQNEAQ (reference sequence). Trimming stripped 5 bases from V and 1 base from J, with 14 bases between. CDR3 length: 16 amino acids. CDR3 sequence reads: CASSPLGSRTNEKLFF. CDR3 coding DNA: TGTGCCAGCAGCCCGCTTGGCAGCAGAACTAATGAAAAACTGTTTTTT. Looking up the rest from reference TRBV7-9 and TRBJ1-4 gives the full variable domain: DTGVSQNPRHKITKRGQNVTFRCDPISEHNRLYWYRQTLGQGPEFLTYFQNEAQLEKSRLLSDRFSAERPKGSFSTLEIQRTEQGDSAMYLCASSPLGSRTNEKLFFGSGTQLSVL.

This clonotype occurred a few times. The V call is TRBV5-1, the J call TRBJ2-5; D unresolved. The ends were cut back, 1 base at V and 2 bases at J, with 6 bases in the middle. This CDR3 contains 13 residues. Germline V gene lookup returns CDR1 SGHRS and CDR2 YFSETQ. The CDR3 bases are TGCGCCAGCAGCTTGTGGGATCAAGAGACCCAGTACTTC. It specifies CASSLWDQETQYF.

V gene TRBV24-1 combines with J gene TRBJ2-1; 12 positions match TRBD2. CDR3 length: 17 residues. The trim removed 4 bases at V and 4 bases at J, leaving 7 bases unmatched. Germline assignment: CDR1 KGHDR and CDR2 SFDVKD. DNA for the CDR3: TGTGCCACCAGTGACCAGCTAGCGGGAGGGAAATACAATGAGCAGTTCTTC. It encodes CATSDQLAGGKYNEQFF.

This clonotype was seen only a few times. V usage is TRBV20-1 and J usage is TRBJ2-3; a weak D match, TRBD2 (5 bases). This CDR3 region has 11 residues. Germline V gene sequence: CDR1 DFQATT, CDR2 SNEGSKA (reference sequence). Trimming stripped 1 base from V and 10 bases from J, with 9 bases between. The CDR3 DNA is TGCAGTGCTAGAGGAGGGCCGGCGCAGTATTTT. It is translated as CSARGGPAQYF.

This clonotype was detected only a few times. The chain is built from TRBV12-3 or TRBV12-4 and TRBJ1-1; D is perhaps TRBD1 (5 bases). Trimming left V 4 bases short and J 0 bases short, with 12 bases between. The CDR3 has 15 residues. CDR3 in DNA: TGTGCCAGCAGTTCGGGGGACGCCTTGAACACTGAAGCTTTCTTT. This sequence encodes CASSSGDALNTEAFF.

J is TRBJ2-3 and V is TRBV6-4, with 8 bases matching TRBD2. The V gene end was trimmed by 4 bases and the J gene end by 0 bases; junction bases not matched to a gene: 3. Germline V gene lookup returns CDR1 MRHNA and CDR2 SNTAGT. The CDR3 is 15 residues long. The CDR3 reads CASSATGGSTDTQYF. The CDR3 DNA sequence: TGTGCCAGCAGTGCCACGGGAGGGAGCACAGATACGCAGTATTTT.

The chain uses TRBV29-1 and TRBJ2-7; D is uncertain. This CDR3 region has 13 residues. Trimming shortened V by 4 bases and J by 2 bases, and 12 bases separated the two germline ends. CDR1 is SQVTM, CDR2 ANQGSEA, per germline. CDR3 nucleotides: TGCAGCGTTGGTGGGGATACTGCCTACGAGCAGTACTTC. As protein: CSVGGDTAYEQYF.

The V call is TRBV20-1, the J call TRBJ2-1; 8 nucleotides match TRBD1. The V gene's germline CDR1 is DFQATT and CDR2 SNEGSKA (reference sequence). The trim removed 4 bases at V and 3 bases at J, leaving 5 bases unmatched. The CDR3 runs to 14 residues. DNA for the CDR3: TGCAGTGCTAAGAACAGGGGGTACTACAATGAGCAGTTCTTC. Its translation is CSAKNRGYYNEQFF.

This chain joins TRBV5-6 and TRBJ1-4, with 7 bases aligning to TRBD1. J lost 0 bases, V lost 4 bases, and 6 bases had no gene match. This CDR3 comprises 16 residues. Looked up from germline, CDR1 is SGHDT and CDR2 is YYEEEE. The CDR3 region is CASSLGQLSTNEKLFF. The CDR3 coding sequence is TGTGCCAGCAGCCTGGGACAGCTTTCAACTAATGAAAAACTGTTTTTT.

This clonotype has just a few counts. This chain joins TRBV20-1 and TRBJ2-1; 13 nucleotides line up with TRBD2. Germline-derived CDR1 and CDR2 are DFQATT and SNEGSKA (reference sequence). Trimming cost V 3 bases and J 4 bases; bases outside gene matches: 9. CDR3 size: 17 residues. The CDR3 DNA sequence: TGCAGTGCTAGGACTAGCGGGAGGTCGGGGGGTTACAATGAGCAGTTCTTC. Protein sequence: CSARTSGRSGGYNEQFF.